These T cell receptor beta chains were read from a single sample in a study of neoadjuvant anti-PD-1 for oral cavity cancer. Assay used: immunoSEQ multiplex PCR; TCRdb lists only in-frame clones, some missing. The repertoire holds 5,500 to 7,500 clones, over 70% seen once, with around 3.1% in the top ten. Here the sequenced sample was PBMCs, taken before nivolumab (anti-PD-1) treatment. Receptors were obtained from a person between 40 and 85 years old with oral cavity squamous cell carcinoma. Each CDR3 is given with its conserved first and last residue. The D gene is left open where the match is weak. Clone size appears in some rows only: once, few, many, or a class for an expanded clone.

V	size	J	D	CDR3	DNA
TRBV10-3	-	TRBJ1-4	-	CAISDEGGRDEKLFF	TGTGCCATCAGTGACGAGGGGGGGCGGGATGAAAAACTGTTTTTT
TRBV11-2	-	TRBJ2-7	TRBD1	CASSRQTGIEQYF	TGTGCCAGCAGCCGACAGACAGGGATCGAGCAGTACTTC
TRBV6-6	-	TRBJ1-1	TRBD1	CASSYDRGGTEAFF	TGTGCCAGCAGTTACGACAGGGGAGGTACTGAAGCTTTCTTT
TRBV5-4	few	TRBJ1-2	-	CASRKGKPPSYGYTF	TGTGCCAGCAGGAAGGGCAAGCCACCTAGCTATGGCTACACCTTC
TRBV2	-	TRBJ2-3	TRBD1	CASSGRDRFTDTQYF	TGTGCCAGCAGTGGCCGGGACAGGTTCACAGATACGCAGTATTTT
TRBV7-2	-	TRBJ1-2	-	CASSLNGVDYGYTF	TGTGCCAGCAGCTTAAACGGGGTTGACTATGGCTACACCTTC
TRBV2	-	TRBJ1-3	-	CASSELGLNSGNTIYF	TGTGCCAGCAGTGAATTGGGCCTAAACTCTGGAAACACCATATATTTT
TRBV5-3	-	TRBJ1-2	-	CARSLVPGDHYGYTF	TGTGCCAGAAGCTTGGTGCCAGGGGACCACTATGGCTACACCTTC
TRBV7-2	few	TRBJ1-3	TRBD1	CASSSGGSSGNTIYF	TGTGCCAGCAGTTCAGGGGGGAGCTCTGGAAACACCATATATTTT
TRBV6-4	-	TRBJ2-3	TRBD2	CASSDGTSGSDTQYF	TGTGCCAGCAGTGACGGGACTAGCGGTTCAGATACGCAGTATTTT
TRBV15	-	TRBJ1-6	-	CATSRDLRSSYNSPLHF	TGTGCCACCAGCAGAGATCTCCGGAGCTCCTATAATTCACCCCTCCACTTT
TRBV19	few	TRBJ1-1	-	CASSSQVNTEAFF	TGTGCCAGTAGTAGCCAGGTGAACACTGAAGCTTTCTTT
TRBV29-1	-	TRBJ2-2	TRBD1	CSVRLQGAGELFF	TGCAGCGTCCGATTACAGGGGGCCGGGGAGCTGTTTTTT
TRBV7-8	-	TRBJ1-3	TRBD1	CASSSPYRGPSGNTIYF	TGTGCCAGCAGCTCGCCCTACAGGGGGCCCTCTGGAAACACCATATATTTT
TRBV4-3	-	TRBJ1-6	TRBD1	CASSQRDRDNSPLHF	TGCGCCAGCAGCCAACGGGACAGAGATAATTCACCCCTCCACTTT
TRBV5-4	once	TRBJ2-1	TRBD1	CASSLGTGGYNEQFF	TGTGCCAGCAGCTTGGGGACAGGGGGCTACAATGAGCAGTTCTTC
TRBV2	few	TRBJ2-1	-	CASSGGGEQFF	TGTGCCAGCAGCGGGGGCGGTGAGCAGTTCTTC
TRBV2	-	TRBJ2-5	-	CASSESYRVQETQYF	TGTGCCAGCAGTGAGAGTTACAGGGTCCAAGAGACCCAGTACTTC
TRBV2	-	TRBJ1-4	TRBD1	CASRPDRVGAEKLFF	TGTGCCAGCAGACCGGACAGGGTCGGGGCTGAAAAACTGTTTTTT